This T cell receptor beta chain is drawn from a study of blood T cell repertoires in COVID-19. In the study overall: The origin of the acute and convalescent COVID-19 samples was the United States, Italy and Spain.

Germline V gene data show CDR1 as ENHRY and CDR2 as SYGVKD. The V gene lost 8 bases and the J gene lost 4 bases, with 17 bases spanning the gap. The CDR3 is 14 amino acids. In the source study's methods: Quantification of nucleated cells was approximated via reference gene primer amplification. Repertoires were generated with immunoSEQ multiplex PCR, while TCRdb's copy carries only in-frame clones and drops some. The DNA was the basis for D and trimming; V, J and clone size are from that table. The sample lists about 210,000 clones, about 90% seen once, with around 1.2% in the top ten. Input material: peripheral blood. This TCR was sampled from a man aged 25-40 years with acute or convalescent COVID-19. The J gene is TRBJ1-1, the V gene TRBV10-3; TRBD1 is a possible D gene (6 bases). This CDR3 reads CAIGGYETGTEAFF. CDR3 in DNA: TGTGCCATCGGAGGTTACGAGACAGGCACTGAAGCTTTCTTT.